The TCR beta chain described here comes from a study of PD-L1 blockade in urothelial cancer. Background on the study: In the patient group, about 90% of the roughly 29 were males with bladder-origin urothelial cancer. Each participant's history included 0 to 3 prior chemotherapy regimens. Peripheral blood specimens exhibited a median yield of around 140,000 T cells.

The V gene end was trimmed by 1 base and the J gene end by 7 bases; junction bases not matched to a gene: 8. The CDR3 sequence is 15 residues long. CDR1 is SGHAT and CDR2 is FQNNGV in the germline V gene. A note on this clone: No antigen is known for it.

Sequencing used immunoSEQ multiplex PCR; TCRdb keeps in-frame clones, though not all of them. The repertoire has under 30,000 clones, around 87% of them found once; the top ten carry less than 4%. Study findings and constraints: When pretreatment blood TCR clonality was below the median, it predicted better survival.

V usage is TRBV11-2 and J usage is TRBJ2-5; TRBD1 matches at 8 bases. The sample was PBMCs, taken around atezolizumab (anti-PD-L1) treatment. The sequence was obtained from a man in his fifties or sixties with urothelial cancer. This chain's CDR3 is CASSLGTGNGATQYF. CDR3 nucleotide sequence: TGTGCCAGCAGCTTAGGGACAGGGAATGGTGCGACCCAGTACTTC.